A single TCR beta chain is shown here with its context. Recruited during active infection, patients (from Seattle) were subsequently followed longitudinally. Profiled with immunoSEQ multiplex PCR; TCRdb holds only in-frame clones, not every one. Among about 360,000 clones listed, around nine tenths were seen once. Trimming stripped 6 bases from V and 0 bases from J, with 14 bases between. This CDR3 is built from 15 residues. The germline V gene encodes CDR1 PRHDT and CDR2 FYEKMQ (reference sequence). The data stem from a study of blood T cell repertoires in COVID-19. Study details: The United States, Italy and Spain were the sources of the acute and convalescent COVID-19 samples. Sources were T cells, B-cell-depleted T cells, or PBMCs; the material itself was cDNA or gDNA.

The TCR was taken from a woman in her fifties or sixties with COVID-19, enrolled during active disease. Input material: peripheral blood. The chain is built from TRBV13 and TRBJ1-1; D is unresolved. The CDR3 spells CASRPSPVMNTEAFF. CDR3 in DNA: TGTGCCAGCAGGCCAAGTCCGGTCATGAACACTGAAGCTTTCTTT.